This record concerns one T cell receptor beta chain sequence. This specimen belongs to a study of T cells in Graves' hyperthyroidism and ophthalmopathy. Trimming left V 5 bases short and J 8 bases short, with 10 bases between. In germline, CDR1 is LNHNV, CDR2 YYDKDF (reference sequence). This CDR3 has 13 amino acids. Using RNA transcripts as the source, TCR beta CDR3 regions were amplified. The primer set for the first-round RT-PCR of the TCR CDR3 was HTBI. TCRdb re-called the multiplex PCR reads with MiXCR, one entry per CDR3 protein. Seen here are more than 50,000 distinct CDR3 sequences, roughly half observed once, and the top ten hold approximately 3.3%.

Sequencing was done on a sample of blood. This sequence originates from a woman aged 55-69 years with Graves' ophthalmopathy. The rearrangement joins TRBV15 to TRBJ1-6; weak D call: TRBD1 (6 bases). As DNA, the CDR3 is TGTGCCACCAGCGGGGGCGAGGATTCACCCCTCCACTTT. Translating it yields CATSGGEDSPLHF.